These 8 T cell receptor beta chains came from one sample sequenced in a study of T cell repertoires in cytomegalovirus infection. MiXCR was run by TCRdb on the reads, yielding one entry per CDR3 protein. Among roughly 320,000 distinct CDR3 sequences listed, about 9.1% were seen once. The source material was PBMCs. These receptors all come from a human donor in good health (CMV status not recorded). Some clones in this sample may be carry-over from other donors' samples.

This clonotype has a count of ten or more. The rearrangement links TRBV7-2 to TRBJ1-3; 7 bases line up with TRBD1. This CDR3 has 14 residues. The V gene's germline CDR1 is SGHTA and CDR2 FQGNSA. V lost 6 bases, J lost 2 bases, and 4 bases stayed unmatched. In nucleotides, the CDR3 is TGTGCCAGCAGTTCAGGGACAGCTGGAAACACCATATATTTT. This gives the protein CASSSGTAGNTIYF.

This clonotype came up many times. The V call is TRBV12-3 or TRBV12-4, the J call TRBJ2-3; TRBD2 might be the D (5 bases). V was cut by 8 bases and J by 2 bases, with 11 bases left in between. This CDR3 has 13 amino acids. For the CDR3, the DNA is TGTGCCAGCGTGGTGAGGGTCACAGATACGCAGTATTTT. Translating it yields CASVVRVTDTQYF.

This clonotype was detected a few times. The chain carries TRBV10-3 and TRBJ2-5; 7 bases fit TRBD1. Per germline, CDR1 ENHRY and CDR2 SYGVKD. The trim removed 10 bases at V and 1 base at J, leaving 9 bases unmatched. CDR3 length: 14 residues. The CDR3 here is CATMTGSGQETQYF. In DNA form, the CDR3 reads TGTGCCACCATGACAGGGTCGGGCCAAGAGACCCAGTACTTC.

This clonotype showed up many times. This chain connects TRBV5-6 to TRBJ2-6, with no clear D. Germline CDR1 SGHDT, CDR2 YYEEEE. The CDR3 is 14 amino acids. Trimming took 5 bases from V and 1 from J, leaving 7 bases between them. The CDR3 here is CASRTGSGANVLTF. The CDR3 DNA reads TGTGCCAGCAGGACTGGGTCTGGGGCCAACGTCCTGACTTTC.

This clonotype was seen many times. V usage is TRBV2 and J usage is TRBJ2-3, with D possibly called TRBD1 or TRBD2 (5 bases each). The germline CDR1 and CDR2 sequences are SNHLY and FYNNEI. This CDR3 comprises 15 residues. Trimming took 7 bases from V and 3 from J, leaving 17 bases between them. CDR3 coding DNA: TGTGCCAGCATCAAATTAGGTGGGGGAACAGATACGCAGTATTTT. Translating it yields CASIKLGGGTDTQYF.

This clonotype showed up just a few times. V is TRBV6-2 or TRBV6-3 and J is TRBJ2-5; TRBD1 matches at 10 bases. CDR1 is MNHEY and CDR2 is SVGEGT in the germline V gene. The junction had 9 bases not matched to a gene; V was cut back by 6 bases and J by 5 bases. The CDR3 runs 15 residues. The CDR3 nucleotides read TGTGCCAGCAGCCCTCACCGGGACAGGGGTGAGACCCAGTACTTC. Protein sequence: CASSPHRDRGETQYF.

The chain couples TRBV14 to TRBJ1-6; D call uncertain. From germline, CDR1 is SGHDN and CDR2 FVKESK. V was cut by 2 bases and J by 7 bases, with 12 bases left in between. The length of the CDR3 is 15 residues. The CDR3 loop is CASSQLGTNNSPLHF. The CDR3 nucleotides are TGTGCCAGCAGCCAACTGGGCACCAACAATTCACCCCTCCACTTT.

This clonotype was recorded at least ten times. The rearrangement links TRBV6-2 or TRBV6-3 to TRBJ1-1; D perhaps matches TRBD1 (5 bases). The ends were cut back, 2 bases at V and 4 bases at J, with 8 bases in the middle. There are 13 residues in the CDR3. In germline, CDR1 is MNHEY, CDR2 SVGEGT. This chain's CDR3 is CASSYAGSTEAFF. CDR3 in DNA: TGTGCCAGCAGTTACGCAGGGAGCACTGAAGCTTTCTTT.